The 12 T cell receptor beta chains below come from one sample, sequenced in a study of human T cells and chemical hapten exposure (dated by TCRdb to the early 2020s). Per the publication, the time point label means: patch test 2, 6 weeks after DPC sensitization. What the treatment or condition label conveys for this sample: therapeutic diphenylcyclopropenone sensitization with weekly scalp DPC. The library was built by means of RACE. The instrument was a NextSeq 500. The raw public data were reprocessed by TCRdb itself: fastp quality trimming at Q25, MiXCR clonotype calling, in-frame beta chains only. Under each unique CDR3 protein, matching rows form one entry showing the most common genes and DNA. This sample lists about 140,000 distinct CDR3 sequences; approximately 12% were detected once. The ten largest clones represent approximately 1.3% of the sample. The sample was whole blood, taken in connection with sensitization to the hapten diphenylcyclopropenone (DPC). The receptors shown here come from a woman aged 45-65 years with alopecia areata. Some clones in this sample may be carry-over from other donors' samples.

There are a few counts of this clonotype. The chain employs TRBV6-2 or TRBV6-3 and TRBJ2-1; 8 bases match TRBD1. The V segment lost 7 bases and the J segment 5 bases; nucleotides outside the gene matches: 7. The CDR3 is 14 residues long. Germline CDR1 MNHEY, CDR2 SVGEGT. The CDR3 bases are TGTGCCAGCACCCCAGGGGGCTCAAACAATGAGCAGTTCTTC. It is translated as CASTPGGSNNEQFF.

The rearrangement links TRBV7-2 to TRBJ2-7; D tentatively fits TRBD1 or TRBD2 (5 bases each). The CDR3 sequence is 14 residues long. V was pared by 5 bases and J by 0 bases, with 11 bases between. CDR1 is SGHTA and CDR2 is FQGNSA in the germline V gene. DNA of the CDR3: TGTGCCAGCAGCCCGGGACCGAGCTCCTACGAGCAGTACTTC. Amino acid sequence: CASSPGPSSYEQYF.

The table lists this clonotype with a few counts. The chain couples TRBV29-1 to TRBJ2-1; 10 nucleotides agree with TRBD2. The germline V gene has CDR1 SQVTM and CDR2 ANQGSEA. Germline trimming cut 5 bases from V and 0 bases from J; bases unmatched to any gene: 7. The CDR3 length is 16 residues. The CDR3 spells CSVRLAGARSYNEQFF. The DNA of the CDR3 is TGCAGCGTTCGGCTAGCGGGAGCCCGCTCCTACAATGAGCAGTTCTTC.

The rearrangement uses TRBV7-6 and TRBJ2-1; 8 bases are a match to TRBD2. The germline V gene has CDR1 SGHVS and CDR2 FNYEAQ. J lost 3 bases, V lost 5 bases, and 12 bases had no gene match. CDR3 size: 17 residues. CDR3 loop: CASSRTTGTSSYNEQFF. The CDR3 DNA sequence: TGTGCCAGCAGCCGTACCACCGGGACTAGTAGCTACAATGAGCAGTTCTTC.

The chain has TRBV18 and TRBJ2-6; D is unclear. V lost 1 base and J lost 4, with 8 bases in between. Germline CDR1 is KGHSH and CDR2 is LQKENI. The CDR3 loop spans 15 amino acids. DNA of the CDR3: TGTGCCAGCTCACCACAAGGGCGCGGGGCCAACGTCCTGACTTTC. This gives the protein CASSPQGRGANVLTF.

J is TRBJ1-1 and V is TRBV9; D gene unclear. This CDR3 is built from 13 residues. Trimming stripped 0 bases from V and 6 bases from J, with 9 bases between. CDR1 is SGDLS, CDR2 YYNGEE, per germline. CDR3 region: CASSVEGGSEAFF. The CDR3, as DNA: TGTGCCAGCAGCGTAGAGGGTGGGTCTGAAGCTTTCTTT.

This clonotype was recorded a few times. This chain joins TRBV5-1 and TRBJ2-1; no definite D call. CDR1 and CDR2 from the germline V gene are SGHRS and YFSETQ. V was trimmed by 6 bases and J by 4 bases, leaving 11 bases between them. This CDR3 spans 13 amino acids. As DNA, the CDR3 is TGCGCCAGCAAGGTCAACCGGTACAATGAGCAGTTCTTC. Encoded protein: CASKVNRYNEQFF.

The chain links TRBV9 to TRBJ2-1; D possibly corresponds to TRBD2 (6 bases). The CDR3 extends over 15 amino acids. Trimming took 0 bases from V and 0 from J, leaving 7 bases between them. From germline, CDR1 is SGDLS and CDR2 YYNGEE. CDR3: CASSVASASYNEQFF. CDR3 nucleotide sequence: TGTGCCAGCAGCGTAGCTAGCGCCTCCTACAATGAGCAGTTCTTC.

There are many counts of this clonotype. The J gene is TRBJ2-2, the V gene TRBV6-9; D uncertain. The ends were cut back, 0 bases at V and 1 base at J, with 15 bases in the middle. Germline values: CDR1 MNHGY, CDR2 SVAAGI. The CDR3 consists of 18 residues. The CDR3 DNA sequence: TGTGCCAGCAGTTATTCGATGTGGCGCAGACAGAACACCGGGGAGCTGTTTTTT. Protein product: CASSYSMWRRQNTGELFF.

This clonotype has ten or more counts. The chain carries TRBV7-2 and TRBJ1-3; D gene uncertain. V lost 5 bases and J 1 base, leaving 9 bases between the germline ends. Germline lookup yields CDR1 SGHTA and CDR2 FQGNSA. The CDR3 runs to 14 residues. This CDR3 is CASSNRWSGNTIYF. As DNA, the CDR3 is TGTGCCAGCAGCAACCGGTGGTCTGGAAACACCATATATTTT.

This chain joins TRBV28 and TRBJ1-6; a possible D gene is TRBD1 (6 bases). There are 16 residues in the CDR3. The V end was cut by 1 base, the J end by 5 bases, with 12 bases between. Germline V lookup: CDR1 MDHEN, CDR2 SYDVKM. The CDR3 DNA reads as TGTGCCAGCAGTTTATCCGGCAGGGGACATAATTCACCCCTCCACTTT. It codes for CASSLSGRGHNSPLHF.

Only a few counts were recorded for this clonotype. The rearrangement uses TRBV2 and TRBJ2-1; 7 nucleotides line up with TRBD2. The germline V gene encodes CDR1 SNHLY and CDR2 FYNNEI. The CDR3 consists of 13 residues. Losses at the gene ends were 6 bases for V and 8 bases for J; bases not matched to a gene: 7. CDR3 region: CASRGLVIDEQFF. In DNA, the CDR3 is TGTGCCAGCAGAGGACTAGTGATCGATGAGCAGTTCTTC.